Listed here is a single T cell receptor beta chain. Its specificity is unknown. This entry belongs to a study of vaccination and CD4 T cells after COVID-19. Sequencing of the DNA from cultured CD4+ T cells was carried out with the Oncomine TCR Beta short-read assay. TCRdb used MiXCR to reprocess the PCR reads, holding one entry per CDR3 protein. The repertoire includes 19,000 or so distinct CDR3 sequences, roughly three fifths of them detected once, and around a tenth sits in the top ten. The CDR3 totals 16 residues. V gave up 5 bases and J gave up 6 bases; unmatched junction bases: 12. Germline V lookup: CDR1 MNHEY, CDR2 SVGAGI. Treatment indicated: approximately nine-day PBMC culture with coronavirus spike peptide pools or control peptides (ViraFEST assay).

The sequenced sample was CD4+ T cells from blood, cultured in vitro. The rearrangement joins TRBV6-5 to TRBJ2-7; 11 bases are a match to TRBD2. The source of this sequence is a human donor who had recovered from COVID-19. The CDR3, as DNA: TGTGCCAGCAGTCACCCTAGTAGCGGGAGGGTAGCCGAGCAGTACTTC. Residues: CASSHPSSGRVAEQYF.